The present entry profiles one TCR beta chain with its context. Sequenced by immunoSEQ multiplex PCR; TCRdb stores in-frame clones only, minus some. The sample consists of roughly 30,000 clones, roughly nine tenths of them appearing once. These data come from a study of OX40 agonist ivuxolimab in advanced cancers. On the study more broadly: Three individuals attained partial responses, comprising one hepatocellular carcinoma case and two cutaneous melanoma cases.

Trimming removed 4 bases from V and 2 bases from J, with 17 bases in between. The CDR3 extends over 16 amino acids. CDR1 and CDR2 from the germline V gene are SGHTA and FQGNSA. This clonotype was obtained from an adult with an advanced solid tumor such as melanoma, head and neck, liver or kidney cancer. The chain links TRBV7-2 to TRBJ1-1, with D perhaps matching TRBD1 (5 bases). Source: CD4+ or CD8+ T cells sorted from blood, taken in a trial of the OX40 agonist ivuxolimab. The CDR3 coding sequence is TGTGCCAGCAGCTCACTCCCCGGGACCCCTAACACTGAAGCTTTCTTT. It translates to CASSSLPGTPNTEAFF. The complete variable domain, with remaining parts taken from reference TRBV7-2 and TRBJ1-1, reads GAGVSQSPSNKVTEKGKDVELRCDPISGHTALYWYRQSLGQGLEFLIYFQGNSAPDKSGLPSDRFSAERTGGSVSTLTIQRTQQEDSAVYLCASSSLPGTPNTEAFFGQGTRLTVV.